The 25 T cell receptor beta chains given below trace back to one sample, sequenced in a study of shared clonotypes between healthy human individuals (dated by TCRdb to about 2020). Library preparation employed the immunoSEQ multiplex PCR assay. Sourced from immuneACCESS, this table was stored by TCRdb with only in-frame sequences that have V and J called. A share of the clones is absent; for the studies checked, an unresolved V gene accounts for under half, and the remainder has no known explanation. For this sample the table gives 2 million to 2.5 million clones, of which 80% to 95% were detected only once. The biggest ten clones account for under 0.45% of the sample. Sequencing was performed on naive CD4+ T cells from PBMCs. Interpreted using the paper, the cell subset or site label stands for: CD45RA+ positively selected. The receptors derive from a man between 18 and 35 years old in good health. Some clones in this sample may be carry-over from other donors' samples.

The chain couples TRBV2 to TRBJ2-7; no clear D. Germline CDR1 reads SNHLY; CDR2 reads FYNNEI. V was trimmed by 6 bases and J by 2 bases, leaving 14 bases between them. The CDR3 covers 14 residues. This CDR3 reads CASRISSTPYEQYF. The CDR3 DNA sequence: TGTGCCAGCAGGATATCCAGTACTCCCTACGAGCAGTACTTC.

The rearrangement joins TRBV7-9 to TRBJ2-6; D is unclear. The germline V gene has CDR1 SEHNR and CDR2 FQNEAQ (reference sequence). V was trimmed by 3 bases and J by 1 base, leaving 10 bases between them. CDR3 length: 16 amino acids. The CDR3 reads CASSLLPVSGANVLTF. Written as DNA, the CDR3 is TGTGCCAGCAGCTTGTTGCCAGTATCTGGGGCCAACGTCCTGACTTTC.

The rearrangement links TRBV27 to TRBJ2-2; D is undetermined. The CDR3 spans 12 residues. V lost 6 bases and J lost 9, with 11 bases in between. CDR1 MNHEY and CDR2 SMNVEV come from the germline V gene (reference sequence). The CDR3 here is CASRSTVRELFF. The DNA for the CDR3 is TGTGCCAGCAGAAGTACAGTTAGGGAGCTGTTTTTT.

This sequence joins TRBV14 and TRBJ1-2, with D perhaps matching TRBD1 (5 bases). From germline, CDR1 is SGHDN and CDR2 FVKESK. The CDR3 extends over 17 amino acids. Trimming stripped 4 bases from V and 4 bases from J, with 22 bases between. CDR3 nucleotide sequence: TGTGCCAGCAGCCCAGTTAGTTGGGGCAAAGTGGGCTATGGCTACACCTTC. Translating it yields CASSPVSWGKVGYGYTF. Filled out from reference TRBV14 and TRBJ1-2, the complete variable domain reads EAGVTQFPSHSVIEKGQTVTLRCDPISGHDNLYWYRRVMGKEIKFLLHFVKESKQDESGMPNNRFLAERTGGTYSTLKVQPAELEDSGVYFCASSPVSWGKVGYGYTFGSGTRLTVV.

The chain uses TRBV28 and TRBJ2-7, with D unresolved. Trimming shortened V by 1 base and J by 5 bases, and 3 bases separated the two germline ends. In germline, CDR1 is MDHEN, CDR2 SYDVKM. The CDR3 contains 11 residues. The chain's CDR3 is CASSLFNEQYF. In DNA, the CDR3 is TGTGCCAGCAGTTTATTCAACGAGCAGTACTTC.

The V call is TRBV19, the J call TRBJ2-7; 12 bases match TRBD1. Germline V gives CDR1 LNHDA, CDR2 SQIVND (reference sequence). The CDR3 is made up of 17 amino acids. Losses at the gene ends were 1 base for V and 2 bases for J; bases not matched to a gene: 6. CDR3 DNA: TGTGCCAGTAGTATAGGTCCGGGACAGGGGGCAACCTACGAGCAGTACTTC. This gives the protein CASSIGPGQGATYEQYF.

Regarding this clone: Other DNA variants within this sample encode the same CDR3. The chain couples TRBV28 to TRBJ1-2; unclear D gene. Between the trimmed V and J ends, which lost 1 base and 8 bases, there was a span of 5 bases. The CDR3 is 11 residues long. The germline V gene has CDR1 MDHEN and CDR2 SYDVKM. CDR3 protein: CASSLYGGYTF. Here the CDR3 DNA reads TGTGCCAGCAGTTTATACGGGGGCTACACCTTC.

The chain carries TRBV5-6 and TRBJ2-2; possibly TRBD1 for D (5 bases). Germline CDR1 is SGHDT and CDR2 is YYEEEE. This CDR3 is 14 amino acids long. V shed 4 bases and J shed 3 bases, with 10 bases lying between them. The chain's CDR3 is CASSADTHTGELFF. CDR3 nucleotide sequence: TGTGCCAGCAGCGCGGACACCCACACCGGGGAGCTGTTTTTT.

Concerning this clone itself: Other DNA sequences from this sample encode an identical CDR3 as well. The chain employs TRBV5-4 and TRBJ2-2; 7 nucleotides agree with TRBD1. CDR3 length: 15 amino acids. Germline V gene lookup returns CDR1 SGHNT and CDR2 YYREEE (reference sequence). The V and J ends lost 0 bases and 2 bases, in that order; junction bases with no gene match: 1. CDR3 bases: TGTGCCAGCAGCTTGGGACAGGGTAACACCGGGGAGCTGTTTTTT. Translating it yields CASSLGQGNTGELFF.

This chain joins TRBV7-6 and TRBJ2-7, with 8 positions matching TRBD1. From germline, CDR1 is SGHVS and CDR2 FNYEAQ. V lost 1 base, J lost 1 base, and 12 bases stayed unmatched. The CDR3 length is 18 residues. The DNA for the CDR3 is TGTGCCAGCAGCTTAGAGATTTGGTGGCAGGGGGCATCCTACGAGCAGTACTTC. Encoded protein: CASSLEIWWQGASYEQYF.

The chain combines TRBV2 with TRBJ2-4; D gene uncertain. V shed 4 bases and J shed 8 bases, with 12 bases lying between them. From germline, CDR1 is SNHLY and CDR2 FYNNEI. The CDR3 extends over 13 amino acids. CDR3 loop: CASSAEFHDIQYF. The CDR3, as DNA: TGTGCCAGCAGTGCTGAGTTTCATGACATTCAGTACTTC.

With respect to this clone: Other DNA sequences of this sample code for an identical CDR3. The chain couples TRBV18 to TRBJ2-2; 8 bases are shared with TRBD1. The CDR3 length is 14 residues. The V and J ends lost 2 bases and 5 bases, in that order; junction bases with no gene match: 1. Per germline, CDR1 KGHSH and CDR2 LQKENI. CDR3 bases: TGTGCCAGCTCACCAAACAGGGGGACCGGGGAGCTGTTTTTT. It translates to CASSPNRGTGELFF.

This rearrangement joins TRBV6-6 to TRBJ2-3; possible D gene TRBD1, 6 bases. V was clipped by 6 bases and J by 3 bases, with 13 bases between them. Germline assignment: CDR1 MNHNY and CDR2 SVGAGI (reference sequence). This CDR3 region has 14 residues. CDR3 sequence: CASSPTGPTDTQYF. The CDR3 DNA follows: TGTGCCAGCAGCCCTACAGGGCCTACAGATACGCAGTATTTT.

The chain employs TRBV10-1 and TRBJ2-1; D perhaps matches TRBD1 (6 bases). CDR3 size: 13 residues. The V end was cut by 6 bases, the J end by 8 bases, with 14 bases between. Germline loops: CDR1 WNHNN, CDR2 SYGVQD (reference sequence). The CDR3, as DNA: TGCGCCAGCAGCGAAATAAACAGGGATGAGCAGTTCTTC. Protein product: CASSEINRDEQFF.

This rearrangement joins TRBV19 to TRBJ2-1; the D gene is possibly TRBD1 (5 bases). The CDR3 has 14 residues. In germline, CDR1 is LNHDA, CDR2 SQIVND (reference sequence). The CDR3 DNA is TGTGCTACTCGACAGCTCGGCTCCTACAATGAGCAGTTCTTC. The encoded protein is CATRQLGSYNEQFF.

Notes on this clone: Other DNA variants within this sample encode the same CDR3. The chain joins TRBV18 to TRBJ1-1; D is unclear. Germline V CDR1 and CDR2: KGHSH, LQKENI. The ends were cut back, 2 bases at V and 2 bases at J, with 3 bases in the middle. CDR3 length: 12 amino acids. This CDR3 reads CASSPLNTEAFF. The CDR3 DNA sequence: TGTGCCAGCTCACCATTAAACACTGAAGCTTTCTTT.

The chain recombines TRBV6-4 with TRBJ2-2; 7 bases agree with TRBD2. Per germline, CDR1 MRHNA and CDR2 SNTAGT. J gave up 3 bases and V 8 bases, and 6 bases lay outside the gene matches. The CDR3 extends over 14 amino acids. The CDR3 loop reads CASQSGVHTGELFF. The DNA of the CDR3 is TGTGCCAGCCAGAGCGGGGTCCACACCGGGGAGCTGTTTTTT.

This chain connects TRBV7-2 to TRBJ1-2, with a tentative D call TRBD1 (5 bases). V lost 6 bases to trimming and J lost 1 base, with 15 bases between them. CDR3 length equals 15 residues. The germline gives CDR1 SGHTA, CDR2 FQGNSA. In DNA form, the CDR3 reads TGTGCCAGCAGAAACGACCGGGGGATTAACTATGGCTACACCTTC. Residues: CASRNDRGINYGYTF.

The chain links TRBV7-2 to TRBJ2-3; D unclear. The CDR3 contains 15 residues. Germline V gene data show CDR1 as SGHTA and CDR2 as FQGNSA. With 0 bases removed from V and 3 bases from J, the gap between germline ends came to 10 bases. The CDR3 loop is CASSLARGWTDTQYF. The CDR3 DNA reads TGTGCCAGCAGCTTAGCTAGAGGATGGACAGATACGCAGTATTTT.

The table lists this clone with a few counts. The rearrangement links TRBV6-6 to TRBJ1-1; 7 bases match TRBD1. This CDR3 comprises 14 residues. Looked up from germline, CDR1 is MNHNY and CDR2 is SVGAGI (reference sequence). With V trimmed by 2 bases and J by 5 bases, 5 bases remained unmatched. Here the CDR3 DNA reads TGTGCCAGCAGTTACCAACAGGGGAGGACTGAAGCTTTCTTT. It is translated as CASSYQQGRTEAFF.

CDR3 protein: CASSLTGPSYEQYF. CDR3 nucleotide sequence: TGTGCCAGCAGTTTGACAGGGCCCTCCTACGAGCAGTACTTC. This chain joins TRBV7-3 and TRBJ2-7, with 7 bases matching TRBD1. The CDR3 consists of 14 residues. CDR1 is SGHTA and CDR2 is FQGTGA in the germline V gene. Trimming cost V 6 bases and J 0 bases; bases outside gene matches: 5.

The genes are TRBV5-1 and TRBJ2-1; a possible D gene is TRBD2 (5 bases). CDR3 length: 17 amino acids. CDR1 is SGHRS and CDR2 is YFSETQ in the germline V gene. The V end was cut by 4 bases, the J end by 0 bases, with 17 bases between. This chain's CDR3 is CASSTRTGTSSYNEQFF. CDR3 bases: TGCGCCAGCAGCACTCGGACTGGCACGAGCTCCTACAATGAGCAGTTCTTC.

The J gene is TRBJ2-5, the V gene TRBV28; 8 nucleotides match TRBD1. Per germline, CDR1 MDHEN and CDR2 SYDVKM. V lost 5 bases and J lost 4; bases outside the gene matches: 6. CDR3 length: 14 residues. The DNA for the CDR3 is TGTGCCAGCAGTGAGACAGGGGAAAGAGAGACCCAGTACTTC. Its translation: CASSETGERETQYF. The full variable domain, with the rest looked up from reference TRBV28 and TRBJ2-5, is DVKVTQSSRYLVKRTGEKVFLECVQDMDHENMFWYRQDPGLGLRLIYFSYDVKMKEKGDIPEGYSVSREKKERFSLILESASTNQTSMYLCASSETGERETQYFGPGTRLLVL.

The CDR3 nucleotides are TGTGCCAGCGGCCGGGCCGTCGGCTCTGGGGCCAACGTCCTGACTTTC. Encoded protein: CASGRAVGSGANVLTF. V usage is TRBV28 and J usage is TRBJ2-6; D unresolved. The V end lost 8 bases, the J end lost 0 bases, and 14 bases lay between the germline ends. This CDR3 has 16 residues. Germline CDR1 MDHEN, CDR2 SYDVKM.

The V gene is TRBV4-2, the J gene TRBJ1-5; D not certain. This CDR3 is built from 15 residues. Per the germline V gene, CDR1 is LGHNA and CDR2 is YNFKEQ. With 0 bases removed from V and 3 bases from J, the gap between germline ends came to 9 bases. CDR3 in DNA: TGTGCCAGCAGCCAAGATGGCGCAGTCAATCAGCCCCAGCATTTT. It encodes CASSQDGAVNQPQHF.